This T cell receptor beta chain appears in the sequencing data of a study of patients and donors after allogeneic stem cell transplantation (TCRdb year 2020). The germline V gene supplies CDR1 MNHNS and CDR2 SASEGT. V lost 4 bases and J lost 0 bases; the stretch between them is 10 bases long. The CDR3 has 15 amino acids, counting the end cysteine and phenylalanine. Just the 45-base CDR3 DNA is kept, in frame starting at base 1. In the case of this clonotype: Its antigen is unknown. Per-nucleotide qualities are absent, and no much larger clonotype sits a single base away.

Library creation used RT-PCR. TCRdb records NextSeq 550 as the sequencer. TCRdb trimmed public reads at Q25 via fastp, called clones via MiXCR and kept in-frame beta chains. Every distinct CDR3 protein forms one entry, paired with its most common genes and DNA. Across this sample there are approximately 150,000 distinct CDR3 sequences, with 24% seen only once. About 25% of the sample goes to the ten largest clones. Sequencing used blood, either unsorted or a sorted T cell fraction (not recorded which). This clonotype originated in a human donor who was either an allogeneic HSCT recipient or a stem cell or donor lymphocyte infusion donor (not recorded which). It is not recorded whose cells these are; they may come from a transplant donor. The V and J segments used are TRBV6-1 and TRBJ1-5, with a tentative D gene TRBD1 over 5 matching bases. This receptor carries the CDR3 CASSGQTVSNQPQHF. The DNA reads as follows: TGTGCCAGCAGTGGACAGACAGTTAGCAATCAGCCCCAGCATTTT.